This is a list of T cell receptor beta chains from one sample in a study of T-cell memory formation after mild COVID-19. TCRdb itself ran the 5' RACE reads through MiXCR, one entry per CDR3 protein. Of hundreds of thousands of distinct CDR3 sequences in the sample, 20% were seen once. The sample was PBMCs or a T cell subset sorted from them (not recorded which). All receptors come from an adult woman who had mild COVID-19 (a few samples of this study predate the infection). Cell type and time point are not known. CDR3s include the opening cysteine and the closing phenylalanine or tryptophan. The D gene is left open where the match is weak. Rows give clone size only sometimes, using once, few, many, or a class for an expanded clone.

>TRBJ2-1|-|TRBV20-1|many
CSALGTQKGYNEQFF
TGCAGTGCATTAGGGACCCAAAAGGGATACAATGAGCAGTTCTTC
>TRBJ2-1|TRBD2|TRBV4-1|-
CASGPAGGFYNEQFF
TGCGCCAGCGGACCAGCGGGAGGGTTCTACAATGAGCAGTTCTTC
>TRBJ2-1|-|TRBV12-3/TRBV12-4|many
CASSFAGAAPNEQFF
TGTGCCAGCAGTTTCGCGGGGGCCGCCCCCAATGAGCAGTTCTTC
>TRBJ2-4|-|TRBV5-4|few
CASSLAQGGQPKNIQYF
TGTGCCAGCAGCTTGGCCCAGGGGGGGCAGCCCAAAAACATTCAGTACTTC
>TRBJ2-3|-|TRBV7-2|few
CASSTAAADTQYF
TGTGCCAGCAGCACAGCGGCGGCCGATACGCAGTATTTT
>TRBJ2-1|-|TRBV10-3|-
CAISDQKLAYNEQFF
TGTGCCATCAGTGATCAGAAATTGGCCTACAATGAGCAGTTCTTC
>TRBJ2-7|TRBD1|TRBV12-3/TRBV12-4|few
CASSLQGTSYEQYF
TGCGCCAGCAGCTTACAGGGGACCTCCTACGAGCAGTACTTC
>TRBJ1-1|-|TRBV12-3/TRBV12-4|few
CASSLGFRNREAFF
TGTGCCAGCAGTTTAGGTTTCCGAAACAGGGAAGCTTTCTTT
>TRBJ1-2|TRBD1|TRBV12-3/TRBV12-4|few
CASVARRTGINDGRYGYTF
TGTGCCAGCGTTGCGAGGAGGACAGGGATTAATGATGGGCGGTATGGCTACACCTTC
>TRBJ1-1|-|TRBV6-5|-
CASSYSEAGLATEAFF
TGTGCCAGCAGTTACTCGGAAGCAGGGTTGGCCACTGAAGCTTTCTTT
>TRBJ2-7|TRBD1|TRBV5-1|many
CASSLEGRGLAYEQYF
TGCGCCAGCAGCTTGGAAGGCAGGGGGCTCGCCTACGAGCAGTACTTC
>TRBJ2-5|TRBD2|TRBV24-1|few
CATAHSKTSGMGETQYF
TGTGCCACCGCGCACTCAAAGACTAGCGGAATGGGGGAGACCCAGTACTTC
>TRBJ1-2|-|TRBV30|-
CALARGRDYGYTF
TGTGCCTTGGCCCGGGGACGGGACTATGGCTACACCTTC
>TRBJ2-3|TRBD1|TRBV28|-
CASSSPGTATHTQYF
TGTGCCAGCAGTTCGCCCGGGACAGCGACACATACGCAGTATTTT
>TRBJ2-7|-|TRBV4-2|-
CASRSPIANEQYF
TGTGCCAGCAGGTCCCCGATCGCGAACGAGCAGTACTTC
>TRBJ1-1|TRBD1|TRBV11-3|-
CASSLDESTGEAFF
TGTGCCAGCAGCTTAGATGAGTCGACAGGGGAAGCTTTCTTT
>TRBJ2-7|-|TRBV24-1|few
CATGLGGEQYF
TGTGCCACCGGTCTAGGTGGCGAGCAGTACTTC
>TRBJ2-2|-|TRBV7-3|-
CASSSLFLAEYTGELFF
TGTGCCAGCAGCTCCCTCTTTTTAGCGGAGTACACCGGGGAGCTGTTTTTT
>TRBJ2-5|TRBD2|TRBV20-1|-
CSARDFSGGVTQYF
TGCAGTGCTAGAGATTTTAGCGGGGGGGTGACCCAGTACTTC
>TRBJ2-7|-|TRBV5-5|few
CASSRTGRAEEQYF
TGTGCCAGCAGCCGGACAGGGAGGGCGGAAGAGCAGTACTTC
>TRBJ2-7|TRBD2|TRBV6-2/TRBV6-3|-
CASSSISGASSYEQYF
TGTGCCAGCAGTTCCATTAGCGGGGCGAGCTCCTACGAGCAGTACTTC
>TRBJ2-7|-|TRBV21-1|few
CASSKTGTASSYEQYF
TGTGCCAGCAGCAAAACCGGGACAGCGAGCTCCTACGAGCAGTACTTC
>TRBJ2-2|TRBD2|TRBV7-2|-
CASSSGGAGTGELFF
TGTGCCAGCAGCTCCGGGGGGGCCGGGACCGGGGAGCTGTTTTTT
>TRBJ2-4|-|TRBV7-6|few
CASSETGENIQYF
TGTGCCAGCAGCGAAACGGGGGAAAACATTCAGTACTTC
>TRBJ1-1|-|TRBV20-1|-
CSAILGTEAFF
TGCAGTGCTATACTAGGCACTGAAGCTTTCTTT
>TRBJ1-5|-|TRBV7-9|-
CASSLPRQGHQPQHF
TGTGCCAGCAGCTTACCCAGGCAGGGGCATCAGCCCCAGCATTTT
>TRBJ2-7|TRBD1|TRBV3-1|-
CASSRGQANPYEQYF
TGTGCCAGCAGCCGCGGACAGGCCAACCCCTACGAGCAGTACTTC
>TRBJ2-5|-|TRBV14|few
CASSQEWETQYF
TGTGCCAGCAGCCAAGAGTGGGAGACCCAGTACTTC
>TRBJ1-2|-|TRBV20-1|-
CSAGRDHYGYTF
TGCAGTGCTGGCCGGGATCACTATGGCTACACCTTC
>TRBJ2-1|TRBD2|TRBV7-8|many
CASSALRGAGGPNEQFF
TGTGCCAGCAGCGCCCTCCGGGGGGCGGGAGGGCCCAATGAGCAGTTCTTC
>TRBJ2-3|-|TRBV5-6|few
CASSSRTYPDTQYF
TGTGCCAGCAGCTCTCGGACCTACCCCGATACGCAGTATTTT
>TRBJ1-4|-|TRBV6-2/TRBV6-3|-
CASSSPGQAGVNGKLFF
TGTGCCAGCAGTTCCCCGGGACAAGCGGGCGTGAATGGAAAACTGTTTTTT
>TRBJ2-3|-|TRBV5-1|-
CASSLYGTTDTQYF
TGCGCCAGCAGCTTGTATGGGACCACAGATACGCAGTATTTT